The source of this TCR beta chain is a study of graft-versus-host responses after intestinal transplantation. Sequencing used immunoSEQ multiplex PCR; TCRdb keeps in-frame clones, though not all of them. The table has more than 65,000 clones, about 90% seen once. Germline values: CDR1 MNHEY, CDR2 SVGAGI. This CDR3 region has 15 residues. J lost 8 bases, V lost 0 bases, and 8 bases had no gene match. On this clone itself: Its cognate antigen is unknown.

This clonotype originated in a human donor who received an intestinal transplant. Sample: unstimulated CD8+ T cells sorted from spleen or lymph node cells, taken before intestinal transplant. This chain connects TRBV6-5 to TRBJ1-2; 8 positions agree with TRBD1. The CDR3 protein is CASSYSDGQGQGYTF. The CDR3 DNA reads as TGTGCCAGCAGTTACTCCGACGGACAGGGCCAAGGCTACACCTTC.